This T cell receptor (beta chain) was identified during a study of CD8 T cells in Susac syndrome. After extraction with the RNeasy kit, roughly 0.45 to 1 ug of the RNA was reverse transcribed using random hexamers. The method of amplification for TCR beta CDR3 was immunoSEQ multiplex PCR, covering 54 Vbeta and 13 Jbeta. From the immunoSEQ multiplex PCR reads, TCRdb called clonotypes with MiXCR, one entry per CDR3 protein. The sample lists approximately 160,000 distinct CDR3 sequences; 90% to 95% were seen once. High-throughput TCR beta sequencing covered peripheral CD8+ and CD4+ T cells. The CD8+ and CD4+ T cells were negatively isolated, with the TEMRA cells enriched by FACS. Findings of the study overall: The authors acknowledged that their TCR sequencing and HLA analysis involved a relatively small number of individuals.

Comment on this clonotype: Its antigen remains unknown.

The CDR3 loop spans 13 amino acids. V was clipped by 3 bases and J by 5 bases, with 11 bases between them. The TCR comes from a human donor in good health. The rearrangement uses TRBV12-3 or TRBV12-4 and TRBJ2-7; D is uncertain. Sample: CD4+ T cells from PBMCs. DNA of the CDR3: TGTGCCAGCAGTTTGAGGCACGAGCACGAGCAGTACTTC. Its protein product is CASSLRHEHEQYF.